The 3 T cell receptor beta chains presented below share a single source sample, sequenced in a study of long-term antiretroviral therapy in people with HIV. Version v3.0 of the immunoSEQ assay was performed at survey level. This table comes from immunoSEQ multiplex PCR, and its TCRdb copy is limited to in-frame clones, with some not included. The sample includes around 21,000 clones, about 88% seen only once; the top ten take 3% to 4%. The specimen was unsorted PBMCs, collected 2.3 years after starting antiretroviral therapy. The receptors were sampled from a man aged 60 to 75 with HIV.

This clone was picked up one time. The V and J genes are TRBV5-8 and TRBJ1-5; no definite D call. From germline, CDR1 is SGHTS and CDR2 YDEGEE. The V and J ends lost 4 bases and 1 base respectively, with 9 bases between them. CDR3 size: 14 residues. The CDR3 sequence is CASSLSRSNQPQHF. The CDR3 DNA follows: TGTGCCAGCAGCCTTTCTCGGAGCAATCAGCCCCAGCATTTT.

The chain carries TRBV5-5 and TRBJ1-5; possible D gene TRBD1, 5 bases. The germline CDR1 and CDR2 sequences are SGHKS and YYEKEE (reference sequence). The length of the CDR3 is 14 residues. V was clipped by 4 bases and J by 1 base, with 9 bases between them. The CDR3 here is CASSRAGSNQPQHF. The CDR3 DNA reads as TGTGCCAGCAGCCGCGCAGGGAGCAATCAGCCCCAGCATTTT.

The chain is built from TRBV9 and TRBJ2-3; TRBD1 or TRBD2 may be the D gene (5 bases each). Germline CDR1 SGDLS, CDR2 YYNGEE. This CDR3 is 14 amino acids long. The V end was cut by 9 bases, the J end by 3 bases, with 17 bases between. The CDR3 nucleotides are TGTGCCACTGGTGGGGGTAGTGAGACAGATACGCAGTATTTT. Protein: CATGGGSETDTQYF. Based on the CDR3 plus reference TRBV9 and TRBJ2-3, the full variable domain is DSGVTQTPKHLITATGQRVTLRCSPRSGDLSVYWYQQSLDQGLQFLIQYYNGEERAKGNILERFSAQQFPDLHSELNLSSLELGDSALYFCATGGGSETDTQYFGPGTRLTVL.